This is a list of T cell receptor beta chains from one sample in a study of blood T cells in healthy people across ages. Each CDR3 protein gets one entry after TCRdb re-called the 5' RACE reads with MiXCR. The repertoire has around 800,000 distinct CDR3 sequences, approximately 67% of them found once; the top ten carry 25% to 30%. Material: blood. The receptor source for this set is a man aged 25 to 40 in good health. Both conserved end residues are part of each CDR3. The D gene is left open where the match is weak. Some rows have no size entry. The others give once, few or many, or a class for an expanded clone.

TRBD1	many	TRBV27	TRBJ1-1	CASSSEGAGGRMNTEAFF	TGTGCCAGCAGTTCAGAGGGGGCAGGGGGTCGCATGAACACTGAAGCTTTCTTT
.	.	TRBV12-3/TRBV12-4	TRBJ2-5	CASRGIQETQYF	TGTGCCAGCCGCGGGATCCAAGAGACCCAGTACTTC
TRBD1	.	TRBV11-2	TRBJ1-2	CASSFTGALGYGYTF	TGTGCCAGCAGCTTCACAGGGGCTCTAGGCTATGGCTACACCTTC
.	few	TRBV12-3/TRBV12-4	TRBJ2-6	CASSFSNSRSGANVLTF	TGTGCCAGCAGTTTCTCGAACAGCCGCTCTGGGGCCAACGTCCTGACTTTC
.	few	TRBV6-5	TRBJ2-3	CASSYSDTQHTDTQYF	TGTGCCAGCAGTTACTCGGACACACAACACACAGATACGCAGTATTTT
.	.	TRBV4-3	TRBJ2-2	CASSQDGNRYTGELFF	TGCGCCAGCAGCCAAGATGGCAACCGATACACCGGGGAGCTGTTTTTT
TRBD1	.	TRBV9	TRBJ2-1	CASSPHRGPANEQFF	TGTGCCAGCAGCCCCCATAGGGGGCCAGCTAATGAGCAGTTCTTC
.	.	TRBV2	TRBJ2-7	CASSEAGFLEQYF	TGTGCCAGCAGTGAAGCTGGGTTCCTCGAGCAGTACTTC
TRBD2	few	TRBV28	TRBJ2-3	CASSQRGGSDMQYF	TGTGCCAGCAGTCAGCGGGGTGGGAGTGATATGCAGTATTTT
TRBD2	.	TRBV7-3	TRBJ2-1	CASSRNLGTSGNEQFF	TGTGCCAGCAGCCGGAACCTAGGAACTAGCGGGAATGAGCAGTTCTTC
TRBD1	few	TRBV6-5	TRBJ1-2	CASSTGEGYTF	TGTGCCAGCAGTACAGGGGAAGGCTACACCTTC
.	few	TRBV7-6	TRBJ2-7	CASSLDGQGGYEQYF	TGTGCCAGCAGCTTAGACGGTCAGGGGGGGTACGAGCAGTACTTC
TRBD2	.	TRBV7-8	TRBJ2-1	CASSHHVGGAVNEQFF	TGTGCCAGCAGCCACCACGTCGGGGGGGCTGTTAATGAGCAGTTCTTC
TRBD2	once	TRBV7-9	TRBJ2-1	CASSLAVMGRAGNNEQFF	TGTGCCAGCAGCTTAGCCGTGATGGGACGAGCGGGAAACAATGAGCAGTTCTTC
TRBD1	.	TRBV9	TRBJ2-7	CASSRTGGTAYEQYF	TGTGCCAGCAGCCGGACAGGGGGGACGGCCTACGAGCAGTACTTC
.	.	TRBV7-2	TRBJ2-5	CASSVAGAQETQYF	TGTGCCAGCAGCGTGGCCGGGGCGCAAGAGACCCAGTACTTC
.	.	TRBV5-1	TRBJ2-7	CASSLLISGTYEQYF	TGCGCCAGCAGCCTACTGATTAGCGGCACCTACGAGCAGTACTTC
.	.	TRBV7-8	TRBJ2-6	CASSLGQVGANVLTF	TGTGCCAGCAGCTTAGGACAGGTCGGGGCCAACGTCCTGACTTTC
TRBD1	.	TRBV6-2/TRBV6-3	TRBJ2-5	CASSYSEGATRETQYF	TGTGCCAGCAGTTATAGTGAGGGGGCTACGAGAGAGACCCAGTACTTC
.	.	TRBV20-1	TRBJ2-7	CSARGNLRTGYEQYF	TGCAGTGCTAGAGGGAACCTCAGGACGGGCTACGAGCAGTACTTC
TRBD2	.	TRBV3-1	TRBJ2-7	CASSQELAAVEQYF	TGTGCCAGCAGCCAAGAACTAGCGGCGGTAGAGCAGTACTTC
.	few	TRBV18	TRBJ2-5	CASSPLRTEQETQYF	TGTGCCAGCTCACCCTTAAGGACAGAACAAGAGACCCAGTACTTC
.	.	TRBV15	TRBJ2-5	CATSRDPLSKVETQYF	TGTGCCACCAGCAGAGATCCTTTATCAAAGGTCGAGACCCAGTACTTC
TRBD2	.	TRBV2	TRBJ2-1	CASRGLAGGNEQFF	TGTGCCAGCAGAGGACTAGCGGGGGGCAATGAGCAGTTCTTC
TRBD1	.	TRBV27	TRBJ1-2	CASSSTPGQGVVYGYTF	TGTGCCAGCAGTTCAACACCGGGACAGGGGGTTGTCTATGGCTACACCTTC
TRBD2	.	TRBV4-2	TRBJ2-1	CASSRKWTGGPREQFF	TGTGCCAGCAGCCGAAAGTGGACGGGGGGGCCGAGAGAGCAGTTCTTC
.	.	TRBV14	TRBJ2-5	CASSTQPGRQETQYF	TGTGCCAGCAGCACTCAGCCAGGGCGGCAAGAGACCCAGTACTTC
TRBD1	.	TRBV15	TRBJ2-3	CATSRLTGDADTQYF	TGTGCCACCAGCAGGTTAACAGGGGATGCAGATACGCAGTATTTT
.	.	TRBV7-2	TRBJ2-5	CACSQEETQYF	TGTGCCTGCAGTCAAGAAGAGACCCAGTACTTC